Listed here are 29 T cell receptor beta chains from one sample, sequenced in a study of T cell responses to AZD1222 COVID-19 vaccine. The table came from immunoSEQ multiplex PCR; TCRdb's copy has only in-frame clones and leaves some out. The sample includes 200,000 or so clones, about 94% of them seen just once. The sequencing used peripheral blood, collected 28 days after the second AZD1222 dose. These receptors were obtained from an adult who received the AZD1222 COVID-19 vaccine.

This sequence joins TRBV5-4 and TRBJ2-1; 10 positions match TRBD2. Germline CDR1 reads SGHNT; CDR2 reads YYREEE (reference sequence). With V trimmed by 4 bases and J by 7 bases, 8 bases remained unmatched. This CDR3 spans 15 amino acids. CDR3 DNA: TGTGCCAGCAGCCCCCCCAGCGGGGGGGGGAATGAGCAGTTCTTC. Amino acid sequence: CASSPPSGGGNEQFF.

This chain joins TRBV10-3 and TRBJ1-1; the match to TRBD1 covers 8 bases. Germline trimming cut 5 bases from V and 5 bases from J; bases unmatched to any gene: 7. Germline V gene data show CDR1 as ENHRY and CDR2 as SYGVKD. CDR3 length: 14 residues. The CDR3 spells CAISSRTGKTEAFF. In DNA form, the CDR3 reads TGTGCCATCAGTTCCCGGACAGGGAAGACTGAAGCTTTCTTT.

This chain uses TRBV7-6 with TRBJ2-7; either TRBD1 or TRBD2 may fit D (5 bases each). V was pared by 5 bases and J by 0 bases, with 11 bases between. Per the germline V gene, CDR1 is SGHVS and CDR2 is FNYEAQ. The CDR3 is made up of 14 amino acids. The CDR3 region is CASSPGTVSYEQYF. The CDR3 nucleotides read TGTGCCAGCAGCCCCGGGACGGTCTCCTACGAGCAGTACTTC.

The rearrangement uses TRBV28 and TRBJ1-1, with D hard to call. This CDR3 is 15 amino acids long. Per the germline V gene, CDR1 is MDHEN and CDR2 is SYDVKM. V lost 3 bases to trimming and J lost 1 base, with 12 bases between them. The CDR3 coding sequence is TGTGCCAGCAGTTTGCCCGGACTTACGAACACTGAAGCTTTCTTT. Translating gives CASSLPGLTNTEAFF.

The V call is TRBV11-2, the J call TRBJ1-2; TRBD1 matches at 7 bases. The germline V gene has CDR1 SGHAT and CDR2 FQNNGV. With V trimmed by 7 bases and J by 2 bases, 7 bases remained unmatched. The CDR3 covers 14 residues. CDR3 DNA: TGTGCCAGCACCAGTCAACAGGGGAACTATGGCTACACCTTC. Its protein is CASTSQQGNYGYTF.

The chain is built from TRBV2 and TRBJ1-6; no firm D call. Germline loops: CDR1 SNHLY, CDR2 FYNNEI. Trimming took 4 bases from V and 10 from J, leaving 8 bases between them. The CDR3 has 12 residues. The CDR3 DNA reads TGTGCCAGCAGTGCCGGACCATCACCCCTCCACTTT. Residues: CASSAGPSPLHF.

The chain has TRBV5-4 and TRBJ2-2, with 10 bases lining up with TRBD2. The germline CDR1 and CDR2 sequences are SGHNT and YYREEE (reference sequence). The length of the CDR3 is 16 residues. Unmatched junction bases numbered 5, after V lost 4 bases and J lost 2 bases. The CDR3 spells CASSPTSGANTGELFF. Here the CDR3 DNA reads TGTGCCAGCAGCCCAACTAGCGGGGCTAACACCGGGGAGCTGTTTTTT.

CDR3 sequence reads: CASSPRLVFSNQPQHF. The CDR3 DNA sequence: TGTGCCAGCAGTCCCCGGTTGGTGTTTAGCAATCAGCCCCAGCATTTT. The chain has TRBV6-2 or TRBV6-3 and TRBJ1-5; D ambiguous. The V gene lost 5 bases and the J gene lost 0 bases, with 14 bases spanning the gap. The germline V gene has CDR1 MNHEY and CDR2 SVGEGT. The CDR3 is made up of 16 amino acids.

This clone was recorded only once. One end of the junction fails to match germline, which may point to a read error. The CDR3 sequence is CARSAGGGGLNTEAFF. The CDR3 DNA follows: TGTGCCCGCAGCGCCGGGGGCGGGGGTCTAAACACTGAAGCTTTCTTT. The gene calls are TRBV9 and TRBJ1-1; D might be TRBD1 (6 bases). Germline V gene sequence: CDR1 SGDLS, CDR2 YYNGEE. The CDR3 loop spans 16 amino acids.

This clone was observed a handful of times. The chain links TRBV3-1 (or the pseudogene TRBV3-2) to TRBJ1-2, with D possibly matching TRBD1 (5 bases). Trimming cost V 1 base and J 6 bases, with 12 bases left between them. Germline V lookup: CDR1 LGHDT, CDR2 YNNKEL (reference sequence). CDR3 size: 14 residues. Here the CDR3 DNA reads TGTGCCAGCAGCCAAGGGTCAGGGAAAAATGGCTACACCTTC. This gives the protein CASSQGSGKNGYTF.

This chain links TRBV5-1 with TRBJ2-3; the match to TRBD1 covers 7 bases. CDR3 length: 13 residues. Trimming cost V 0 bases and J 11 bases; bases outside gene matches: 6. Germline assignment: CDR1 SGHRS and CDR2 YFSETQ. CDR3 protein: CASSLESRDRQYF. For the CDR3, the DNA is TGCGCCAGCAGCTTGGAGTCTCGGGACAGGCAGTATTTT.

The CDR3 DNA is TGTGCCAGCACCCAAGTAGGGGGCTACACTGAAGCTTTCTTT. It encodes CASTQVGGYTEAFF. The chain couples TRBV7-9 to TRBJ1-1, with 7 positions matching TRBD1. The CDR3 is 14 residues long. V lost 7 bases and J lost 3; bases outside the gene matches: 8. Germline loops: CDR1 SEHNR, CDR2 FQNEAQ (reference sequence).

V usage is TRBV7-9 and J usage is TRBJ1-1, with TRBD1 identical over 8 bases. Germline V CDR1 and CDR2: SEHNR, FQNEAQ (reference sequence). V lost 7 bases and J lost 4; bases outside the gene matches: 8. This CDR3 spans 14 amino acids. The CDR3 is CASTGQGSVTEAFF. The CDR3 DNA sequence: TGTGCCAGCACCGGACAGGGCTCGGTCACTGAAGCTTTCTTT.

The V and J genes are TRBV5-5 and TRBJ1-4; no clear D. Germline assignment: CDR1 SGHKS and CDR2 YYEKEE (reference sequence). The CDR3 sequence is 15 residues long. Trimming removed 0 bases at V and 5 bases at J, with 11 bases between. CDR3 loop: CASSLEGQLNEKLFF. The CDR3 DNA sequence: TGTGCCAGCAGCTTGGAGGGTCAGTTGAATGAAAAACTGTTTTTT.

The rearrangement uses TRBV6-5 and TRBJ1-5; D might be TRBD1 (5 bases). V lost 6 bases and J lost 3, with 15 bases in between. CDR1 MNHEY and CDR2 SVGAGI come from the germline V gene. The CDR3 extends over 15 amino acids. The CDR3 DNA reads as TGTGCCAGCAGGGGACCGGGTGCCCCCAATCAGCCCCAGCATTTT. It specifies CASRGPGAPNQPQHF.

The chain is built from TRBV7-9 and TRBJ2-7; 7 bases match TRBD1. Germline values: CDR1 SEHNR, CDR2 FQNEAQ (reference sequence). Trimming removed 3 bases from V and 3 bases from J; junction bases left unmatched: 8. The CDR3 extends over 15 amino acids. The CDR3 DNA reads TGTGCCAGCAGCTTCGACGTCGACAGGGTCTACGAGCAGTACTTC. Protein sequence: CASSFDVDRVYEQYF.

The chain links TRBV7-2 to TRBJ1-2; a weak D match, TRBD1 (6 bases). Germline V gene lookup returns CDR1 SGHTA and CDR2 FQGNSA. V was trimmed by 11 bases and J by 3 bases, leaving 13 bases between them. This CDR3 spans 12 amino acids. The CDR3 coding sequence is TGTGCCCTGACAGGAACCGACTATGGCTACACCTTC. Its translation: CALTGTDYGYTF.

The genes are TRBV27 and TRBJ1-1; D is ambiguous. Trimming removed 6 bases at V and 3 bases at J, with 8 bases between. The CDR3 extends over 12 amino acids. Germline V gene data show CDR1 as MNHEY and CDR2 as SMNVEV (reference sequence). CDR3 sequence (DNA): TGTGCCAGCAGGTTACGGGACACTGAAGCTTTCTTT. Translation gives CASRLRDTEAFF.

The V and J genes are TRBV7-9 and TRBJ2-3, with D perhaps matching TRBD2 (6 bases). This CDR3 spans 15 amino acids. V was shortened by 2 bases and J by 1 base, with 10 bases between the two germline ends. Looked up from germline, CDR1 is SEHNR and CDR2 is FQNEAQ (reference sequence). CDR3 in DNA: TGTGCCAGCAGCTTACGGCGGGGTCGCACAGATACGCAGTATTTT. Protein: CASSLRRGRTDTQYF.

The chain has TRBV30 and TRBJ1-2; D is uncertain. Trimming removed 5 bases from V and 0 bases from J, with 13 bases in between. Germline loops: CDR1 GTSNPN, CDR2 SVGIG (reference sequence). The CDR3 sequence is 14 residues long. Here the CDR3 reads CAWDIQKANYGYTF. CDR3 nucleotides: TGTGCCTGGGATATACAAAAAGCTAACTATGGCTACACCTTC.

V and J are TRBV11-2 and TRBJ1-2; no definite D call. The V gene's germline CDR1 is SGHAT and CDR2 FQNNGV. Trimming stripped 1 base from V and 1 base from J, with 13 bases between. This CDR3 has 16 residues. CDR3 loop: CASSLVSEHHNYGYTF. The CDR3 DNA reads as TGTGCCAGCAGCTTAGTCTCGGAGCACCATAACTATGGCTACACCTTC.

The chain employs TRBV6-2 or TRBV6-3 and TRBJ2-7, with D hard to call. Germline V gives CDR1 MNHEY, CDR2 SVGEGT. V was clipped by 2 bases and J by 5 bases, with 4 bases between them. This CDR3 is 11 amino acids long. This CDR3 is CASSYGHEQYF. The CDR3 DNA reads TGTGCCAGCAGTTACGGCCACGAGCAGTACTTC.

The rearrangement links TRBV6-1 to TRBJ1-3, with a weak D call TRBD1 (5 bases). The CDR3 has 14 amino acids. Germline V gives CDR1 MNHNS, CDR2 SASEGT. Trimming removed 2 bases from V and 5 bases from J, with 10 bases in between. In DNA form, the CDR3 reads TGTGCCAGCAGTGAAACAGGAGCTAGAAACACCATATATTTT. Its translation is CASSETGARNTIYF.

CDR3 nucleotides: TGTGCCAGCAGTTACTCGACGGGGGGGCAAGATACGCAGTATTTT. Encoded protein: CASSYSTGGQDTQYF. The chain carries TRBV6-5 and TRBJ2-3, with 8 positions matching TRBD2. The length of the CDR3 is 15 residues. Germline values: CDR1 MNHEY, CDR2 SVGAGI. J was trimmed by 5 bases and V by 0 bases; bases with no gene match: 4.

This rearrangement joins TRBV3-1 (or the pseudogene TRBV3-2) to TRBJ1-1; maybe TRBD1 (5 bases). Per the germline V gene, CDR1 is LGHDT and CDR2 is YNNKEL (reference sequence). This CDR3 has 14 amino acids. V lost 4 bases to trimming and J lost 4 bases, with 13 bases between them. The CDR3 sequence: CASSRSQGRTEAFF. In DNA, the CDR3 is TGTGCCAGCAGCCGAAGTCAGGGTCGCACTGAAGCTTTCTTT.

CDR3 in amino acids: CASSLKGARSYTF. CDR3 coding DNA: TGTGCCAGCAGCCTAAAGGGGGCGCGGAGCTACACCTTC. The rearrangement uses TRBV5-4 and TRBJ1-2; 7 bases line up with TRBD1. The CDR3 runs 13 residues. Germline V gives CDR1 SGHNT, CDR2 YYREEE (reference sequence). The V segment lost 4 bases and the J segment 9 bases; nucleotides outside the gene matches: 9.

V and J are TRBV3-1 (or the pseudogene TRBV3-2) and TRBJ2-5; D gene unclear. V lost 0 bases to trimming and J lost 5 bases, with 7 bases between them. The CDR3 length is 13 residues. Germline V gene sequence: CDR1 LGHDT, CDR2 YNNKEL (reference sequence). The CDR3 is CASSQEYRETQYF. CDR3 sequence (DNA): TGTGCCAGCAGCCAAGAGTATCGGGAGACCCAGTACTTC.

The J gene is TRBJ1-1, the V gene TRBV9, with TRBD1 matching over 9 bases. Germline lookup yields CDR1 SGDLS and CDR2 YYNGEE. V trimming: 3 bases; J trimming: 4 bases; junction bases outside the gene matches: 4. The CDR3 loop spans 14 amino acids. In nucleotides, the CDR3 is TGTGCCAGCAGCGGGACAGGGGCTCTCACTGAAGCTTTCTTT. Translating it yields CASSGTGALTEAFF.

The chain couples TRBV11-2 to TRBJ1-4; 9 nucleotides agree with TRBD1. Germline CDR1 reads SGHAT; CDR2 reads FQNNGV. This CDR3 spans 14 amino acids. Trimming at V came to 5 bases and at J to 8 bases, leaving 6 bases not matched to a gene. CDR3 region: CASSVGTGKEKLFF. The CDR3 nucleotides are TGTGCCAGCAGCGTGGGGACAGGGAAGGAAAAACTGTTTTTT. The complete variable domain, with remaining parts taken from reference TRBV11-2 and TRBJ1-4, reads EAGVAQSPRYKIIEKRQSVAFWCNPISGHATLYWYQQILGQGPKLLIQFQNNGVVDDSQLPKDRFSAERLKGVDSTLKIQPAKLEDSAVYLCASSVGTGKEKLFFGSGTQLSVL.